Below, one TCR beta chain is given with its context. Its antigen remains unidentified. This sample was taken from a study of T cell responses to AZD1222 COVID-19 vaccine. General study findings and limits: The repertoires were collected only after the peak T cell response. Spike-wide vaccine-associated CD4 TCRs dominated at 160-218 and 743-854. A mostly white British donor set with more females was recruited, and clonal diversity was possibly underestimated.

V gave up 6 bases and J gave up 14 bases; unmatched junction bases: 16. Germline-derived CDR1 and CDR2 are MDHEN and SYDVKM. CDR3 length: 16 residues. Assay: immunoSEQ multiplex PCR; the TCRdb copy retains only in-frame clones and omits some. The sample includes about 140,000 clones. V usage is TRBV28 and J usage is TRBJ1-6, with 10 bases lining up with TRBD1. This clonotype was sampled from an adult in good health. The sequenced sample consisted of peripheral blood. The CDR3 DNA reads as TGTGCCAGCAGGTCCCCCCCCGGGACAGGGGACCTCGCCCTCCACTTT. It encodes CASRSPPGTGDLALHF.